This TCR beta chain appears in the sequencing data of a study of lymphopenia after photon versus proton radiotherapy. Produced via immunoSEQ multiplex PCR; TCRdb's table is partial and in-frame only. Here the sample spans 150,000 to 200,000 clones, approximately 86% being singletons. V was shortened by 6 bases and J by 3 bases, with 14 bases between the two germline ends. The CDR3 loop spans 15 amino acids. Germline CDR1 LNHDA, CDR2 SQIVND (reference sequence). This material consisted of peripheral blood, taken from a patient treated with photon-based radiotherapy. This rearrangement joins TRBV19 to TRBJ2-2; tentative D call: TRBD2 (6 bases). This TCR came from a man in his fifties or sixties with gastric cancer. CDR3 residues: CASSTRRAYTGELFF. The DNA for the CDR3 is TGTGCCAGTAGCACTCGGAGGGCCTACACCGGGGAGCTGTTTTTT.